The clone carrying this T cell receptor beta chain was seen many times. What it binds is unknown. This CDR3 is 14 amino acids long. V was shortened by 3 bases and J by 2 bases, with 12 bases between the two germline ends. Germline CDR1 DFQATT, CDR2 SNEGSKA (reference sequence). This specimen belongs to a study of T-cell reconstitution after alpha-beta-depleted transplantation in children. Study-level points and caveats: Approximately two months post-transplant, alpha-beta T cells reportedly originated from several hundred expanded graft clones. Several patients had high TCRbeta diversity at day 60; it came from surviving recipient T cells and thymic progenitors. T cells produced anew were the main source of T-cell counts and diversity one year after transplant.

For TCRbeta, the library was prepared with unique molecular identifiers. MiXCR, run by TCRdb on the PCR reads, gives a single entry per CDR3 protein. The table includes hundreds of thousands of distinct CDR3 sequences, over 10% detected once. The TCR originated in a male patient between 10 and 17 years old who had a stem cell transplant for acute myeloid leukemia, so the T cells may come from the graft donor. The V and J genes are TRBV20-1 and TRBJ2-3, with D hard to call. The sample was PBMCs, mostly from graft donor cells, taken 360 days after TCRalphabeta/CD19-depleted stem cell transplant. The CDR3 loop reads CSASLVSYTDTQYF. The CDR3 DNA is TGCAGTGCTAGTCTGGTCTCCTACACAGATACGCAGTATTTT.